The present T cell receptor (beta chain) was sequenced within a study of T cells in Graves' hyperthyroidism and ophthalmopathy. For the study at large: At initial diagnosis, before any treatment had begun, peripheral blood was obtained. Whole-study results and caveats: Researchers found most expanded thyroid clonotypes above 0.001 in blood as well.

The TCR beta CDR3 regions underwent amplification using RNA transcripts as the source. The TCR CDR3 first-round RT-PCR relied on the HTBI primer set. Using its own MiXCR run on the multiplex PCR reads, TCRdb lists one record per CDR3 protein. The table has approximately 640,000 distinct CDR3 sequences, around 16% seen once. Over 18 months, lack of ophthalmopathy progression marked Graves' hyperthyroidism as stable. This clonotype was observed at least ten times. Its target is unknown. This CDR3 spans 13 amino acids. CDR1 DFQATT and CDR2 SNEGSKA come from the germline V gene (reference sequence). Trimming took off 0 bases at V and 9 bases at J, with 14 bases between the two ends.

The sequence was obtained from a woman aged 25 to 45 with Graves' hyperthyroidism. The V gene is TRBV20-1, the J gene TRBJ1-2; maybe TRBD1 (5 bases). Sequenced input: blood. The CDR3 nucleotides read TGCAGTGCTAGAGATCGGGGGGGTCCTAGCTACACCTTC. Protein sequence: CSARDRGGPSYTF.